This entry is about one T cell receptor (beta chain). This clone turned up a few times. Its antigen is not yet known. Nothing much larger sits one base from this clone, and base qualities are not available. The data originate from a study of beta chain features in type 1 diabetes (dated by TCRdb to 2016 to 2018). Regarding the study in general: Mean age, gender distribution, total cell number and subset yield did not differ between patients and healthy donors. A total of about 99,000,000 sorted cells were examined across all samples, and RNA yield correlated strongly with the number of cells per subset. In the study, recently diagnosed type 1 diabetes patients and matched healthy donors were compared on the TCRB repertoires of their sorted circulating CD4+ T cell subsets. Naive and central memory subsets were obtained from all 30 or so donors, but regulatory and stem cell-like memory subsets were isolated from only 8 patients and about 8 healthy donors.

Counted from cysteine to phenylalanine, this CDR3 has 11 amino acids. The only DNA kept is the CDR3, 33 bases in frame from the first base. V gives up 5 bases and J gives up 11 bases, and the segment between their germline ends measures 13 bases. CDR1 and CDR2 (SGHDT, YYEEEE) derive from the germline V gene. General findings and caveats noted by the study authors: PCR may preferentially amplify shorter templates, but because patient and control samples were amplified and corrected together, any resulting skew would affect both groups equally. Because cDNA was sequenced instead of genomic DNA, activated cells with high expression could be over-represented, although the groups did not differ in activation or CD3 levels. The naive, central memory and regulatory TCRB repertoires appeared to resemble one another more closely among patients than among healthy donors. Only small numbers of individuals were included in the HLA sub-analyses, which left unresolved whether HLA type had any influence on TCRB rearrangement. Type 1 diabetes patients showed a moderate but significant shortening of TCRB CDR3 length in all four CD4+ subsets. Patients with type 1 diabetes made fewer insertions and deleted more nucleotides at VDJ recombination sites, implying thymic rearrangement abnormalities.

The High Capacity cDNA Reverse Transcription Kit was used to reverse transcribe all of the isolated RNA, meaning that expressed TCRB transcripts were what got sequenced. Deep immunoSEQ sequencing was performed on naive, central memory and regulatory T cell samples, with an average of about 3.57 million total reads per sample. After sorted cells were lysed in RLT buffer, RNA was extracted with DNase-treated RNeasy Micro or Mini kits, with the choice depending on cell number. To prevent cross-contamination, every cell subset was processed on its own, while patient and healthy donor samples were processed together. The immunoSEQ multiplex PCR was used to amplify TCRB sequences from cDNA, generating 87-bp fragments that spanned the CDR3 region. Amplicons were sequenced on the Illumina HiSeq platform. The study's own analysis went as follows. PCR bias was corrected computationally using synthetic template baselines, and reads within Hamming distance 2 were collapsed, with unmergeable singletons discarded. Reads were aligned against IMGT to assign V, D and J genes, CDR3 length and insertions or deletions at six rearrangement sites. Within each subset, clonotype counts were normalized to the number of sorted cells before true diversity and Gini coefficients were calculated with the tcR R package. The overlap coefficient, calculated on TCRB nucleotide sequences, was used to measure repertoire sharing. The immuneACCESS repertoire file appears here via TCRdb, limited to in-frame rearrangements. These files lack a portion of the clones; in checked studies, under half of the deficit traces to unresolved V genes, and the cause of the others is not known. Clone size and V and J calls were adopted from that table, with D and trimming inferred from the DNA. The sample data list 250,000 to 350,000 clones, and roughly 15% of these were observed just once. Over 5.5% of the sample lies in the top ten.

Each donor gave one peripheral blood draw, roughly 110 mL on average, collected into heparinised tubes. A BD FACSAria II and a panel including CD45RO, CCR7, CD25, CD127, CD95 and CD27 were used to sort naive, central memory, regulatory and stem cell-like memory CD4+ T cells. A purity above 95% was achieved for all sorted populations. PBMCs were isolated right away by Lymphoprep density gradient centrifugation and were stained directly, without culture. So that batch effects would be minimized, each experiment stained and sorted samples in pairs, pairing one healthy donor with one patient. This chain joins TRBV5-6 to TRBJ1-1; no D gene is confidently identified. The sequence was collected from a young man in good health. What was sequenced was central memory CD4+ T cells from blood. CDR3 region: CASSKSQSAFF. In nucleotides, the sequence is TGTGCCAGCAGTAAATCCCAATCGGCTTTCTTT. Supplemented by the reference TRBV5-6 and TRBJ1-1 proteins around the CDR3, the complete variable domain is DAGVTQSPTHLIKTRGQQVTLRCSPKSGHDTVSWYQQALGQGPQFIFQYYEEEERQRGNFPDRFSGHQFPNYSSELNVNALLLGDSALYLCASSKSQSAFFGQGTRLTVV.